These 14 T cell receptor beta chains originate from one sample sequenced in a study of control samples from healthy donors and cancer patients. Produced via immunoSEQ multiplex PCR; TCRdb's table is partial and in-frame only. The sample shows some 190,000 clones, and 2.2% sits with its ten largest clones. The sample taken for sequencing was blood. The receptors here all came from a woman aged 25 to 39 in good health.

The J gene is TRBJ1-6, the V gene TRBV27; D gene ambiguous. Trimming cost V 3 bases and J 0 bases, with 9 bases left between them. Germline V gene sequence: CDR1 MNHEY, CDR2 SMNVEV (reference sequence). The CDR3 is 16 amino acids. CDR3 in DNA: TGTGCCAGCAGTTTTTATCAAAGCTCCTATAATTCACCCCTCCACTTT. Translating gives CASSFYQSSYNSPLHF.

V is TRBV6-2 or TRBV6-3 and J is TRBJ2-3; 14 positions agree with TRBD2. The V gene end was trimmed by 2 bases and the J gene end by 7 bases; junction bases not matched to a gene: 8. Germline-derived CDR1 and CDR2 are MNHEY and SVGEGT. The CDR3 spans 17 residues. The CDR3 DNA reads as TGTGCCAGCAGTTACCCACGCGGACTAGCGGGGGGTTATACGCAGTATTTT. This translates into CASSYPRGLAGGYTQYF.

The gene calls are TRBV18 and TRBJ2-3; a possible D gene is TRBD2 (6 bases). The CDR3 contains 15 residues. The V gene lost 3 bases and the J gene lost 2 bases, with 12 bases spanning the gap. Germline values: CDR1 KGHSH, CDR2 LQKENI. The CDR3 DNA sequence: TGTGCCAGCTCACCCCGTCGGGGGAACACAGATACGCAGTATTTT. Amino acid sequence: CASSPRRGNTDTQYF.

This rearrangement joins TRBV7-8 to TRBJ1-1; a weak D match, TRBD1 (5 bases). CDR3 size: 16 residues. The germline gives CDR1 SGHVS, CDR2 FQNEAQ. V lost 5 bases, J lost 10 bases, and 26 bases lay in between. For the CDR3, the DNA is TGTGCCAGCAGCAGAGAACTACCGGGACCCTCTGTTGCAGCTTTCTTT. Protein sequence: CASSRELPGPSVAAFF.

The chain couples TRBV7-2 to TRBJ2-2; D perhaps matches TRBD2 (7 bases). The V end was cut by 11 bases, the J end by 7 bases, with 20 bases between. The CDR3 contains 14 residues. CDR1 is SGHTA and CDR2 is FQGNSA in the germline V gene. CDR3 nucleotides: TGTGCCGGCCAAACCCGGGGGGCTTACGGGGAGCTGTTTTTT. It encodes CAGQTRGAYGELFF.

This chain connects TRBV18 to TRBJ1-2; weak D call: TRBD1 (6 bases). The germline CDR1 and CDR2 sequences are KGHSH and LQKENI. The length of the CDR3 is 13 residues. With 3 bases removed from V and 7 bases from J, the gap between germline ends came to 12 bases. The CDR3 bases are TGTGCCAGCTCACCGACAGGTAGTGGTGGCTACACCTTC. Protein product: CASSPTGSGGYTF.

The chain employs TRBV2 and TRBJ1-5, with D possibly TRBD1 on 6 matching bases. V dropped 8 bases and J dropped 6 bases, with 14 bases sitting between them. CDR1 is SNHLY and CDR2 is FYNNEI in the germline V gene. This CDR3 comprises 13 residues. The CDR3 sequence: CASSQGPSQPQHF. DNA of the CDR3: TGTGCCAGCTCTCAGGGGCCTAGTCAGCCCCAGCATTTT.

The chain joins TRBV7-2 to TRBJ1-1, with TRBD1 identical over 11 bases. V lost 4 bases and J lost 3; bases outside the gene matches: 16. Germline V gene lookup returns CDR1 SGHTA and CDR2 FQGNSA. CDR3 length: 19 amino acids. The CDR3: CASSYGLGTGGLADTEAFF. The CDR3 region has the DNA TGTGCCAGCAGCTACGGGTTGGGGACAGGGGGTCTTGCGGACACTGAAGCTTTCTTT. Supplemented by reference TRBV7-2 and TRBJ1-1, the full variable domain reads GAGVSQSPSNKVTEKGKDVELRCDPISGHTALYWYRQSLGQGLEFLIYFQGNSAPDKSGLPSDRFSAERTGGSVSTLTIQRTQQEDSAVYLCASSYGLGTGGLADTEAFFGQGTRLTVV.

This rearrangement joins TRBV28 to TRBJ2-7; 7 bases align to TRBD2. This CDR3 is 15 amino acids long. Germline V gene sequence: CDR1 MDHEN, CDR2 SYDVKM. J gave up 3 bases and V 6 bases, and 11 bases lay outside the gene matches. The CDR3 nucleotides read TGTGCCAGCAGCCATGGGACTAACTCAGACTACGAGCAGTACTTC. Translation gives CASSHGTNSDYEQYF.

The CDR3 here is CAWSGGGLTGEQYF. The CDR3 coding sequence is TGTGCCTGGAGTGGAGGAGGGCTCACGGGGGAGCAGTACTTC. V is TRBV30 and J is TRBJ2-7; perhaps TRBD2 as D (6 bases). The germline CDR1 and CDR2 sequences are GTSNPN and SVGIG (reference sequence). The V and J ends lost 1 base and 7 bases respectively, with 17 bases between them. The CDR3 has 14 amino acids.

The rearrangement joins TRBV23-1 to TRBJ1-4; no clear D. TRBV23-1 is designated an ORF whose function remains uncertain. This CDR3 is built from 10 residues. The V gene lost 4 bases and the J gene lost 12 bases, with 6 bases spanning the gap. The CDR3 is CASSLSELFF. DNA for the CDR3: TGCGCCAGCAGTCTGTCGGAACTGTTTTTT.

For the CDR3, the DNA is TGTGCCAGCAGGGCCTGGGGACAGGGCTATGGCTACACCTTC. Translating gives CASRAWGQGYGYTF. The chain employs TRBV6-5 and TRBJ1-2, with TRBD1 identical over 9 bases. The germline V gene encodes CDR1 MNHEY and CDR2 SVGAGI. The ends lost 6 bases at V and 4 bases at J; junction bases unmatched: 6. The CDR3 contains 14 residues.

This sequence joins TRBV4-1 and TRBJ1-1, with D perhaps TRBD1 (5 bases). The CDR3 is 13 amino acids. The ends were cut back, 4 bases at V and 13 bases at J, with 19 bases in the middle. Germline-derived CDR1 and CDR2 are MGHRA and YSYEKL. The DNA for the CDR3 is TGCGCCAGCAGCCGATCCCAGGGTGGGCTGGTTTTCTTT. This translates into CASSRSQGGLVFF.

The chain links TRBV18 to TRBJ1-3, with TRBD1 matching over 7 bases. Trimming removed 3 bases from V and 4 bases from J; junction bases left unmatched: 3. The germline CDR1 and CDR2 sequences are KGHSH and LQKENI. The CDR3 consists of 14 residues. The CDR3 here is CASSPTGNGNTIYF. The CDR3 region has the DNA TGTGCCAGCTCACCGACAGGGAACGGAAACACCATATATTTT.